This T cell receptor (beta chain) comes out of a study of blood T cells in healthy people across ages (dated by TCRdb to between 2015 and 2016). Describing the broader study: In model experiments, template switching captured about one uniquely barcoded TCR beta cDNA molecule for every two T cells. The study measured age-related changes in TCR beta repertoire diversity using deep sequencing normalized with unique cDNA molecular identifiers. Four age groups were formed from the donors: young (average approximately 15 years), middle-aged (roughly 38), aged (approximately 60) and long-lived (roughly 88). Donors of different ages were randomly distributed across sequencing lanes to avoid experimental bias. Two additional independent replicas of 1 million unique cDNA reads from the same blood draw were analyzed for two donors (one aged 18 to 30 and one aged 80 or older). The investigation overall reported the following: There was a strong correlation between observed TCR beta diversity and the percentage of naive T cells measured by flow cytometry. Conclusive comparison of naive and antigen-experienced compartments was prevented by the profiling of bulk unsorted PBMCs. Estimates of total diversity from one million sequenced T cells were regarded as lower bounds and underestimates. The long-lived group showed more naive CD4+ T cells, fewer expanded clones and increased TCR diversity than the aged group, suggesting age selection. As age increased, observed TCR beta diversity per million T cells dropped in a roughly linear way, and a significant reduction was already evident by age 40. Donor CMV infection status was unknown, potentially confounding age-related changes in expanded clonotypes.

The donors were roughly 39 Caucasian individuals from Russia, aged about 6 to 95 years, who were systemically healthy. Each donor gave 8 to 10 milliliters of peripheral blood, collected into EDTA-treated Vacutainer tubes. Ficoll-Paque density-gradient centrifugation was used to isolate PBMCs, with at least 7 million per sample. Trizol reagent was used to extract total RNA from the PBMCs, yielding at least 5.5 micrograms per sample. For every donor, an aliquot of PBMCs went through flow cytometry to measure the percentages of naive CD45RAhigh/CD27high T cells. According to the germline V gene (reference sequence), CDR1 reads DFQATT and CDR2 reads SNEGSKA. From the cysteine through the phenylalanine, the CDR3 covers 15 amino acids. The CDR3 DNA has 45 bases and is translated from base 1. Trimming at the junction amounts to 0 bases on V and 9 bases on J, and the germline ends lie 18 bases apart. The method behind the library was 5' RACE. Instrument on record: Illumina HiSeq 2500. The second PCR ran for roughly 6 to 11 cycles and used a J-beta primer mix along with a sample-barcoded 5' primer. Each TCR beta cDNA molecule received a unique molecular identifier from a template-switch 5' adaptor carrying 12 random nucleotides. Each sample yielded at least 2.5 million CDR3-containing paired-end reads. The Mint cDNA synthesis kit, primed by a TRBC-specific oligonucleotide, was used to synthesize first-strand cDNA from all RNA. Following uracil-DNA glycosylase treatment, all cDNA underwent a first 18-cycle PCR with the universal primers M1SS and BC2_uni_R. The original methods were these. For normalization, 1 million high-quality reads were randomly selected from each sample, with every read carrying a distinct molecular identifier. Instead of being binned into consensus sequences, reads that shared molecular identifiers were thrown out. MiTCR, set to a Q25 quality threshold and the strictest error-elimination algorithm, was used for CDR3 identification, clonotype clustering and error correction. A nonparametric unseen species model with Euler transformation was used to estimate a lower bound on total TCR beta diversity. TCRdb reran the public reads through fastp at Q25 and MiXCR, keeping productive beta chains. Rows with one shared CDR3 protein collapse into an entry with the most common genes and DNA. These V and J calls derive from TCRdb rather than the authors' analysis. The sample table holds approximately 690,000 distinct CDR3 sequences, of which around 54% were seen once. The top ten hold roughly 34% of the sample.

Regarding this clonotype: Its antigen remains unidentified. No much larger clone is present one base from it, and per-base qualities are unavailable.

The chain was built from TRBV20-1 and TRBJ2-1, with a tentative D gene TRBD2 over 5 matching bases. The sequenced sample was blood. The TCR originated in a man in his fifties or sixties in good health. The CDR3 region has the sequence CSARDRTRGNSEQFF. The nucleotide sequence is TGCAGTGCTAGAGACCGGACCAGAGGGAATAGTGAGCAGTTCTTC.